Each of the 21 T cell receptor beta chains below was sequenced from the same sample in a study of identical twins. One entry per CDR3 protein, called by TCRdb with MiXCR from the 5' RACE reads. The table lists some 500,000 distinct CDR3 sequences, 12% to 15% of them singletons. These data were also filed under a second study, of yellow fever vaccine responses in identical twins.

Sequenced: CD4+ T cells sorted from blood. Receptor source: a woman aged 18-29 years in good health.

The V gene is TRBV11-2, the J gene TRBJ2-7; perhaps D is TRBD1 or TRBD2 (5 bases each). The CDR3 has 13 amino acids. The germline CDR1 and CDR2 sequences are SGHAT and FQNNGV. V lost 4 bases, J lost 4 bases, and 11 bases lay in between. DNA for the CDR3: TGTGCCAGCAGCTCCGGGGCCCTTTACGAGCAGTACTTC. This codes for CASSSGALYEQYF.

This clonotype was seen only a few times. The rearrangement links TRBV29-1 to TRBJ2-7, with D perhaps matching TRBD1 or TRBD2 (5 bases each). V was trimmed by 4 bases and J by 3 bases, leaving 13 bases between them. There are 13 residues in the CDR3. Germline lookup yields CDR1 SQVTM and CDR2 ANQGSEA. The CDR3 is CSVAGPLRYEQYF. The CDR3 nucleotides are TGCAGCGTTGCGGGACCTCTACGCTACGAGCAGTACTTC.

This clonotype showed up just a few times. The V call is TRBV2, the J call TRBJ1-1; the D is unclear. The length of the CDR3 is 11 residues. Trimming shortened V by 6 bases and J by 3 bases, and 5 bases separated the two germline ends. Germline V gives CDR1 SNHLY, CDR2 FYNNEI. This chain's CDR3 is CASSGDTEAFF. CDR3 nucleotides: TGTGCCAGCAGCGGGGACACTGAAGCTTTCTTT. Drawing the rest from reference TRBV2 and TRBJ1-1, the complete variable domain is EPEVTQTPSHQVTQMGQEVILRCVPISNHLYFYWYRQILGQKVEFLVSFYNNEISEKSEIFDDQFSVERPDGSNFTLKIRSTKLEDSAMYFCASSGDTEAFFGQGTRLTVV.

There are many counts of this clonotype. The V gene is TRBV12-3 or TRBV12-4, the J gene TRBJ1-3; D gene ambiguous. With 2 bases removed from V and 5 bases from J, the gap between germline ends came to 10 bases. This CDR3 region has 14 residues. The DNA for the CDR3 is TGTGCCAGCAGTTTAATCACCGGAAGAAACACCATATATTTT. It encodes CASSLITGRNTIYF.

This clonotype was detected ten times or more. V gene TRBV5-1 combines with J gene TRBJ2-1, with 13 bases lining up with TRBD2. V gave up 2 bases and J gave up 5 bases; unmatched junction bases: 4. The CDR3 consists of 16 residues. Germline loops: CDR1 SGHRS, CDR2 YFSETQ. This CDR3 reads CASSLRTSGSNNEQFF. The CDR3 DNA is TGCGCCAGCAGCTTAAGGACTAGCGGGAGTAACAATGAGCAGTTCTTC.

There are many counts of this clonotype. The V and J genes are TRBV12-3 or TRBV12-4 and TRBJ2-5; D not certain. The CDR3 extends over 12 amino acids. The germline V and J ends were trimmed by 1 base and 5 bases, with 5 bases remaining between them. CDR3 nucleotides: TGTGCCAGCAGTTTAGTCCCGGAGACCCAGTACTTC. Translated: CASSLVPETQYF.

The chain has TRBV6-2 or TRBV6-3 and TRBJ2-7; maybe TRBD2 (5 bases). The germline CDR1 and CDR2 sequences are MNHEY and SVGEGT. This CDR3 has 13 residues. V was cut by 6 bases and J by 7 bases, with 16 bases left in between. CDR3 coding DNA: TGTGCCAGCAGCCTTACTAATACGGGGGAGCAGTACTTC. Translation gives CASSLTNTGEQYF.

This clonotype was counted between two and nine times. The chain links TRBV11-2 to TRBJ2-7; D is perhaps TRBD1 (7 bases). V was cut by 7 bases and J by 7 bases, with 17 bases left in between. Germline CDR1 SGHAT, CDR2 FQNNGV. The CDR3 length is 13 residues. CDR3 sequence (DNA): TGTGCCAGCAAGACACAGGGGAGGTTGGAGCAGTACTTC. This codes for CASKTQGRLEQYF.

Only a few counts were recorded for this clonotype. The CDR3 DNA is TGTGCCAGCAGTGAAGAGACACTTCACACCTACGAGCAGTACTTC. Its protein is CASSEETLHTYEQYF. V and J are TRBV2 and TRBJ2-7; D gene unclear. The CDR3 runs to 15 residues. V shed 1 base and J shed 2 bases, with 12 bases lying between them. CDR1 and CDR2 from the germline V gene are SNHLY and FYNNEI.

A few counts support this clonotype. The chain has TRBV12-3 or TRBV12-4 and TRBJ2-4; D is perhaps TRBD1 or TRBD2 (5 bases each). The ends were cut back, 0 bases at V and 8 bases at J, with 14 bases in the middle. CDR3 length equals 15 residues. The CDR3 DNA follows: TGTGCCAGCAGTTTAGCGCTAAGGGGAGTCGACATTCAGTACTTC. It yields the protein CASSLALRGVDIQYF.

A few counts support this clonotype. The chain recombines TRBV20-1 with TRBJ2-5, with D perhaps TRBD1 (6 bases). Trimming removed 0 bases at V and 3 bases at J, with 11 bases between. Germline V CDR1 and CDR2: DFQATT, SNEGSKA (reference sequence). The CDR3 is made up of 14 amino acids. The CDR3 DNA is TGCAGTGCTAGAGATTGGGCAGGGGAAGAGACCCAGTACTTC. The encoded protein is CSARDWAGEETQYF.

V usage is TRBV7-9 and J usage is TRBJ2-1; D is uncertain. This CDR3 is 12 amino acids long. In germline, CDR1 is SEHNR, CDR2 FQNEAQ (reference sequence). Trimming removed 5 bases at V and 7 bases at J, with 9 bases between. The CDR3 sequence: CASSPDLNEQFF. The CDR3 region has the DNA TGTGCCAGCAGCCCAGACTTAAATGAGCAGTTCTTC.

This chain joins TRBV12-3 or TRBV12-4 and TRBJ1-5, with D perhaps TRBD1 (6 bases). This CDR3 region has 12 residues. Trimming removed 5 bases from V and 5 bases from J, with 7 bases in between. The CDR3 is CASSHRDQPQHF. The CDR3 DNA sequence: TGTGCCAGCAGTCACAGGGATCAGCCCCAGCATTTT.

This clonotype turned up a few times. V usage is TRBV13 and J usage is TRBJ2-7, with 10 bases fitting TRBD1. Looked up from germline, CDR1 is PRHDT and CDR2 is FYEKMQ (reference sequence). Unmatched junction bases numbered 19, after V lost 4 bases and J lost 4 bases. The CDR3 is 19 residues long. Here the CDR3 reads CASSYRRDRGLPTGYEQYF. The CDR3 DNA reads as TGTGCCAGCAGCTATCGACGGGACAGGGGTTTACCTACCGGATACGAGCAGTACTTC.

This clonotype was seen many times. The V call is TRBV14, the J call TRBJ2-7, with 13 nucleotides matching TRBD2. Trimming took 4 bases from V and 2 from J; bases not matched to a gene: 2. The CDR3 loop spans 15 amino acids. Germline assignment: CDR1 SGHDN and CDR2 FVKESK. CDR3 loop: CASSRLAGGTYEQYF. In DNA, the CDR3 is TGTGCCAGCAGCCGACTAGCGGGGGGAACCTACGAGCAGTACTTC.

This clonotype showed up just a few times. This chain links TRBV24-1 with TRBJ2-1; 8 positions agree with TRBD1. Germline CDR1 KGHDR, CDR2 SFDVKD. V lost 4 bases to trimming and J lost 6 bases; unmatched junction nucleotides: 10. This CDR3 has 16 residues. The CDR3 sequence is CATSDQPTGARNEQFF. The DNA of the CDR3 is TGTGCCACCAGTGACCAGCCGACAGGGGCTCGCAATGAGCAGTTCTTC.

The gene calls are TRBV6-5 and TRBJ2-5; 8 nucleotides match TRBD2. Germline V gene lookup returns CDR1 MNHEY and CDR2 SVGAGI. The CDR3 extends over 19 amino acids. Trimming at V came to 2 bases and at J to 0 bases, leaving 14 bases not matched to a gene. The CDR3 sequence: CASSYRGAGGNRHQETQYF. CDR3 sequence (DNA): TGTGCCAGCAGTTACCGGGGGGCGGGGGGAAACCGACACCAAGAGACCCAGTACTTC.

This clonotype was counted a few times. The CDR3, as DNA: TGTGCCAGCAGTGACCCCTCTAAGGGTGAGCAGTTCTTC. Translated, it gives CASSDPSKGEQFF. The chain combines TRBV25-1 with TRBJ2-1; unclear D gene. This CDR3 has 13 residues. CDR1 is MGHDK and CDR2 is SYGVNS in the germline V gene. V was shortened by 3 bases and J by 9 bases, with 12 bases between the two germline ends.

This clonotype has a count of ten or more. V gene TRBV12-3 or TRBV12-4 combines with J gene TRBJ2-5; 7 bases agree with TRBD1. CDR3 size: 14 residues. J gave up 2 bases and V 8 bases, and 8 bases lay outside the gene matches. The DNA of the CDR3 is TGTGCCAGCGCAAGCACGGGACAGCAAGAGACCCAGTACTTC. It encodes CASASTGQQETQYF.

This chain uses TRBV12-3 or TRBV12-4 with TRBJ2-5; 7 bases match TRBD2. Trimming removed 7 bases from V and 2 bases from J; junction bases left unmatched: 10. The CDR3 consists of 15 residues. The CDR3 loop is CASTGRESTQETQYF. CDR3 DNA: TGTGCCAGCACCGGGCGGGAGTCCACTCAAGAGACCCAGTACTTC.

The J gene is TRBJ2-3, the V gene TRBV3-1, with 7 bases that match TRBD2. Unmatched junction bases numbered 6, after V lost 4 bases and J lost 2 bases. Germline V gene sequence: CDR1 LGHDT, CDR2 YNNKEL (reference sequence). The CDR3 sequence is 15 residues long. The CDR3 here is CASSRRGTVTDTQYF. The CDR3 DNA reads TGTGCCAGCAGCCGGCGGGGGACCGTCACAGATACGCAGTATTTT.